A single T cell receptor (beta chain) is shown here with its context. This CDR3 spans 16 amino acids. The junction had 7 bases not matched to a gene; V was cut back by 7 bases and J by 3 bases. Germline-derived CDR1 and CDR2 are MNHNY and SVGAGI (reference sequence). The sample comes from a study of blood T cell repertoires in COVID-19. Background on the study: From the United States, Italy and Spain came samples of acute and convalescent COVID-19. PBMCs, B-cell-depleted T cells, or T cells were the source of the cDNA or gDNA that made up the material.

In the source study's methods: Reference gene primers were amplified, and this amplification served to estimate nucleated cell counts. Assay used: immunoSEQ multiplex PCR; TCRdb lists only in-frame clones, some missing. Clonal size and the V and J genes are those of that table, whereas D and trimming came from the DNA. The table shows 68,000 or so clones, with around 84% occurring only once. The TCR comes from a middle-aged man with acute or convalescent COVID-19. The chain recombines TRBV6-6 with TRBJ1-3, with TRBD1 identical over 12 bases. Sequencing was performed on peripheral blood. CDR3 coding DNA: TGTGCCAGCATCAAGGGACAGGGGGCGCGTGGAAACACCATATATTTT. Translated, it gives CASIKGQGARGNTIYF.